The 22 T cell receptor beta chains below come from one sample, sequenced in a study of T-cell reconstitution after alpha-beta-depleted transplantation in children. A TCRbeta library incorporating unique molecular identifiers was prepared. TCRdb passed the PCR reads through MiXCR, listing each CDR3 protein once. The table lists approximately 590,000 distinct CDR3 sequences, about 10% of them singletons. The specimen was PBMCs from the stem cell graft donor, collected from the stem cell graft. These receptors all come from a human donor who donated a stem cell graft to a child with acute myeloid leukemia.

This clonotype has only a few counts. The chain recombines TRBV6-1 with TRBJ1-5; the D gene is possibly TRBD1 (6 bases). CDR3 length equals 14 residues. Germline-derived CDR1 and CDR2 are MNHNS and SASEGT. Trimming cost V 9 bases and J 4 bases, with 16 bases left between them. The CDR3 coding sequence is TGTGCCAGTCGGGTTGGACAGAGTAATCAGCCCCAGCATTTT. This encodes CASRVGQSNQPQHF.

This clonotype has more than one count but fewer than ten. The chain joins TRBV18 to TRBJ2-5, with D hard to call. Per the germline V gene, CDR1 is KGHSH and CDR2 is LQKENI. CDR3 length: 13 residues. Trimming cost V 2 bases and J 4 bases, with 8 bases left between them. The CDR3 protein is CASSPVNRETQYF. The CDR3, as DNA: TGTGCCAGCTCACCAGTCAACCGAGAGACCCAGTACTTC.

This clonotype was seen at least ten times. V and J are TRBV29-1 and TRBJ2-7; 9 bases match TRBD2. The J segment lost 4 bases and the V segment lost 4 bases, leaving 2 bases of the junction unmatched. CDR3 length: 12 residues. Germline CDR1 SQVTM, CDR2 ANQGSEA. The CDR3 loop reads CSVVAGVYEQYF. DNA of the CDR3: TGCAGCGTTGTAGCGGGAGTTTACGAGCAGTACTTC.

This clonotype appeared many times. This chain uses TRBV6-5 with TRBJ2-7, with 7 positions matching TRBD2. Germline CDR1 is MNHEY and CDR2 is SVGAGI. The CDR3 runs to 14 residues. The J segment lost 4 bases and the V segment lost 8 bases, leaving 11 bases of the junction unmatched. The CDR3 sequence: CASRSRGVDYEQYF. In DNA form, the CDR3 reads TGTGCCAGCCGATCCCGGGGGGTGGATTACGAGCAGTACTTC.

The sample holds a few counts of this clonotype. This sequence joins TRBV25-1 and TRBJ2-5; TRBD1 agrees at 11 bases. Germline CDR1 is MGHDK and CDR2 is SYGVNS. Trimming at V came to 10 bases and at J to 9 bases, leaving 4 bases not matched to a gene. This CDR3 comprises 11 residues. The CDR3 region has the DNA TGTGCCACCCAGGGACAGGGGGCCCAGTACTTC. Its protein product is CATQGQGAQYF.

This rearrangement joins TRBV20-1 to TRBJ2-5, with 7 bases that match TRBD1. The CDR3 loop spans 13 amino acids. In germline, CDR1 is DFQATT, CDR2 SNEGSKA (reference sequence). The V and J ends lost 6 bases and 2 bases, in that order; junction bases with no gene match: 6. As DNA, the CDR3 is TGCAGTGCCACAGGGACAGCACAAGAGACCCAGTACTTC. Protein product: CSATGTAQETQYF.

J is TRBJ1-2 and V is TRBV6-5, with a possible D match to TRBD1 (5 bases). The CDR3 totals 16 residues. The V end was cut by 0 bases, the J end by 6 bases, with 17 bases between. CDR1 and CDR2 (germline): MNHEY, SVGAGI. The CDR3 DNA reads TGTGCCAGCAGTTACTCGCCCTTAGTGGGGGGTAATGGCTACACCTTC. Translated, it gives CASSYSPLVGGNGYTF.

In this sample, this clonotype turned up a few times. The chain has TRBV7-8 and TRBJ2-3; 7 nucleotides line up with TRBD1. The CDR3 sequence is 15 residues long. V shed 3 bases, J shed 3 bases, and the junction held 6 bases outside the gene matches. CDR1 is SGHVS and CDR2 is FQNEAQ in the germline V gene. CDR3 residues: CASSFQQGSTDTQYF. The DNA of the CDR3 is TGTGCCAGCAGCTTTCAACAGGGGAGTACAGATACGCAGTATTTT.

This clonotype has a count of ten or more. This rearrangement joins TRBV29-1 to TRBJ2-5; possibly TRBD2 for D (5 bases). This CDR3 contains 12 residues. V shed 4 bases and J shed 4 bases, with 10 bases lying between them. In germline, CDR1 is SQVTM, CDR2 ANQGSEA. As DNA, the CDR3 is TGCAGCGTTGTAGTGGCGGGAGAGACCCAGTACTTC. Protein: CSVVVAGETQYF.

This clonotype has ten or more counts. This chain joins TRBV6-4 and TRBJ2-1; weak D call: TRBD1 (5 bases). Per germline, CDR1 MRHNA and CDR2 SNTAGT. The CDR3 has 14 amino acids. Trimming stripped 2 bases from V and 8 bases from J, with 13 bases between. The CDR3 DNA reads TGTGCCAGCAGTGACCTGGTGCAGGGCCATGAGCAGTTCTTC. Residues: CASSDLVQGHEQFF.

The sample holds many counts of this clonotype. The chain links TRBV5-1 to TRBJ2-7; D possibly corresponds to TRBD2 (5 bases). Trimming removed 4 bases from V and 6 bases from J, with 11 bases in between. CDR3 length: 12 amino acids. Looked up from germline, CDR1 is SGHRS and CDR2 is YFSETQ. DNA of the CDR3: TGCGCCAGCAGCCCCGAGGGTCGCGAGCAGTACTTC. Its translation: CASSPEGREQYF.

This clonotype occurred many times. This chain connects TRBV29-1 to TRBJ1-5; D is perhaps TRBD1 (6 bases). The CDR3 totals 14 residues. V lost 5 bases, J lost 9 bases, and 20 bases lay in between. Germline CDR1 reads SQVTM; CDR2 reads ANQGSEA. This chain's CDR3 is CSVSPPQGSGPQHF. The CDR3 nucleotides are TGCAGCGTTAGCCCCCCACAGGGATCAGGGCCCCAGCATTTT.

The chain couples TRBV9 to TRBJ2-3, with D possibly TRBD1 on 5 matching bases. The CDR3 consists of 14 residues. Deletions cut 0 bases from V and 2 bases from J, with 7 bases between. CDR1 and CDR2 (germline): SGDLS, YYNGEE. The CDR3: CASSVARDTDTQYF. The CDR3 DNA reads as TGTGCCAGCAGCGTAGCCAGGGACACAGATACGCAGTATTTT.

Remarks on this clonotype: Its ends do not fully match the called genes, so a read error is possible. The chain joins TRBV3-1 to TRBJ1-1; 7 bases are shared with TRBD1. CDR1 and CDR2 from the germline V gene are LGHDT and YNNKEL (reference sequence). The CDR3 totals 14 residues. In nucleotides, the CDR3 is TGTGCCAGCAGCCAATCGACAGGGAACCCTGAAGCTTTCTTT. This translates into CASSQSTGNPEAFF.

The chain combines TRBV29-1 with TRBJ2-3, with D possibly called TRBD1 or TRBD2 (6 bases each). Trimming cost V 3 bases and J 5 bases, with 15 bases left between them. Germline assignment: CDR1 SQVTM and CDR2 ANQGSEA. The CDR3 runs 14 residues. CDR3 DNA: TGCAGCGTTGATCGGGGGCGCCGGATAGATACGCAGTATTTT. Protein product: CSVDRGRRIDTQYF.

This clonotype was seen ten or more times. V usage is TRBV4-2 and J usage is TRBJ2-3; TRBD2 matches 9 bases. This CDR3 region has 17 residues. V was clipped by 2 bases and J by 0 bases; unmatched bases: 6. Germline V CDR1 and CDR2: LGHNA, YNFKEQ. DNA of the CDR3: TGTGCCAGCAGCCAAATGGCGGGAGGGTCTAGCACAGATACGCAGTATTTT. This sequence encodes CASSQMAGGSSTDTQYF.

This clonotype occurred a few times. J is TRBJ2-2 and V is TRBV29-1, with D unresolved. This CDR3 comprises 12 residues. Germline CDR1 and CDR2: SQVTM and ANQGSEA. V was shortened by 3 bases and J by 6 bases, with 8 bases between the two germline ends. CDR3 coding DNA: TGCAGCGTTGACGGTACGGCCGGGGAGCTGTTTTTT. It translates to CSVDGTAGELFF.

The rearrangement links TRBV7-3 to TRBJ2-2; maybe TRBD2 (6 bases). The germline V and J ends were trimmed by 5 bases and 7 bases, with 14 bases remaining between them. Germline-derived CDR1 and CDR2 are SGHTA and FQGTGA. CDR3 length: 14 amino acids. CDR3 region: CASSIKSGVGELFF. CDR3 sequence (DNA): TGTGCCAGCAGCATAAAGTCGGGGGTCGGGGAGCTGTTTTTT.

The genes are TRBV20-1 and TRBJ2-1; TRBD1 aligns across 12 bases. Germline V gene data show CDR1 as DFQATT and CDR2 as SNEGSKA (reference sequence). The CDR3 extends over 14 amino acids. V lost 5 bases to trimming and J lost 7 bases; unmatched junction nucleotides: 6. CDR3: CSAGDRGRRNEQFF. The DNA for the CDR3 is TGCAGTGCTGGGGACAGGGGGCGCAGGAATGAGCAGTTCTTC.

The chain employs TRBV6-5 and TRBJ1-1; D gene ambiguous. V was trimmed by 5 bases and J by 1 base, leaving 11 bases between them. Germline V gene lookup returns CDR1 MNHEY and CDR2 SVGAGI. The CDR3 consists of 14 residues. CDR3 loop: CASSLQQWNTEAFF. The CDR3 bases are TGTGCCAGCAGTCTACAACAGTGGAACACTGAAGCTTTCTTT.

The chain recombines TRBV2 with TRBJ2-7; the match to TRBD2 covers 11 bases. V trimming: 5 bases; J trimming: 2 bases; junction bases outside the gene matches: 8. CDR3 length: 16 amino acids. Germline V CDR1 and CDR2: SNHLY, FYNNEI. DNA of the CDR3: TGTGCCAGCAGTTCCGACTTAGCGGGAGGGGCCTACGAGCAGTACTTC. Its translation: CASSSDLAGGAYEQYF.

The J gene is TRBJ2-7, the V gene TRBV9; 11 bases fit TRBD2. The CDR3 totals 14 residues. V shed 3 bases, J shed 8 bases, and the junction held 7 bases outside the gene matches. Germline-derived CDR1 and CDR2 are SGDLS and YYNGEE. The CDR3 is CASSEGLAEPKQYF. DNA of the CDR3: TGTGCCAGCAGCGAGGGACTAGCGGAACCCAAGCAGTACTTC.